This T cell receptor (beta chain) was observed in a study of tumor-infiltrating lymphocytes in primary liver carcinoma. Turning to the study itself: Samples returned roughly 3.5 to 8 million productive TCRbeta reads, a yield that was similar across tissue types. Study-level points and caveats: Blood had a significantly lower top-250-clone fraction than tumors did (p = 0.039).

Reverse transcription of roughly 0.45 ug total RNA with a constant-region primer produced TCR beta cDNA. Researchers made the TCR beta libraries by running three nested multiplex PCR rounds with slightly modified ARM-PCR. The study ran its first two PCR rounds for 9 to 10 cycles each, using TRBV1-TRBV30 forward primers and a C-beta reverse primer. TCRdb used MiXCR to reprocess the multiplex PCR reads, holding one entry per CDR3 protein. The repertoire includes over 75,000 distinct CDR3 sequences, about 70% of them detected once, and more than 25% sits in the top ten. For each extraction, RNA and DNA were obtained together from around 18-30 mg of unsorted bulk tissue. All patients had surgically resected primary liver carcinoma. The length of the CDR3 is 15 residues. V was cut by 0 bases and J by 1 base, with 10 bases left in between. Germline V gene data show CDR1 as SGHRS and CDR2 as YFSETQ. This clonotype occurred a few times. Its matching antigen is unknown.

This receptor was taken from a man between 40 and 49 years old with primary liver carcinoma and hepatitis B virus infection. What was sequenced was tumor-adjacent normal liver tissue. The chain recombines TRBV5-1 with TRBJ2-5; D not certain. As DNA, the CDR3 is TGCGCCAGCAGCTTGGCCCAGACTTCCCAAGAGACCCAGTACTTC. Translating gives CASSLAQTSQETQYF.